This TCR beta chain was sequenced for a study of CD8 T cells in Susac syndrome. TEMRA cells underwent FACS enrichment and CD8+ and CD4+ T cells underwent negative isolation. The germline V and J ends were trimmed by 0 bases and 1 base, with 7 bases remaining between them. Germline assignment: CDR1 SQVTM and CDR2 ANQGSEA. The CDR3 runs to 14 residues. RNA was extracted with the RNeasy kit, and a quantity of 0.5 to 1 ug was reverse transcribed using random hexamers. TCRdb ran MiXCR on the immunoSEQ multiplex PCR reads and lists one entry per CDR3 protein. The sample lists 250,000 or so distinct CDR3 sequences, over 85% seen once, with about 0.071% in the top ten.

This receptor was taken from a human donor with multiple sclerosis. The sequenced sample was CD4+ T cells from PBMCs. The J gene is TRBJ2-4, the V gene TRBV29-1, with D perhaps given as TRBD1 or TRBD2 (6 bases each). CDR3 sequence: CSVEEGGAKNIQYF. The CDR3 coding sequence is TGCAGCGTTGAAGAGGGGGGCGCCAAAAACATTCAGTACTTC.